The 3 T cell receptor beta chains below come from one sample, sequenced in a study of cytomegalovirus exposure and HLA in healthy donors. Here immunoSEQ multiplex PCR was the method, and the copy in TCRdb shows in-frame clones only, minus some. The top ten hold roughly 1% of the sample, which has 55,000 to 85,000 clones, 85% to 95% seen once. Sample: PBMCs. Receptors originate from a woman aged 18-30 years in good health and CMV-seronegative.

The chain links TRBV27 to TRBJ2-7; TRBD2 matches 7 bases. V was clipped by 8 bases and J by 3 bases; unmatched bases: 7. This CDR3 region has 13 residues. From germline, CDR1 is MNHEY and CDR2 SMNVEV (reference sequence). CDR3 region: CASGRLAHYEQYF. The CDR3 nucleotides are TGTGCCAGCGGTCGACTAGCTCACTACGAGCAGTACTTC.

The chain carries TRBV11-3 and TRBJ1-1, with D possibly TRBD1 on 6 matching bases. CDR3 length: 13 residues. Per the germline V gene, CDR1 is SGHNT and CDR2 is YENEEA. The ends were cut back, 5 bases at V and 5 bases at J, with 12 bases in the middle. Written as DNA, the CDR3 is TGTGCCAGCAGCCGGACAGTGGGAACTGAAGCTTTCTTT. It yields the protein CASSRTVGTEAFF.

The chain carries TRBV28 and TRBJ1-1, with D possibly TRBD1 on 6 matching bases. The CDR3 is 15 amino acids. The V gene's germline CDR1 is MDHEN and CDR2 SYDVKM. Trimming pared 7 bases from V and 4 bases from J, leaving 19 bases between. CDR3: CASIFLGGAGTEAFF. Here the CDR3 DNA reads TGTGCCAGCATCTTCCTAGGGGGGGCAGGCACTGAAGCTTTCTTT.